The 21 T cell receptor beta chains below all came from one sample that was sequenced in a study of early T cells in non-severe SARS-CoV-2 infection (dated by TCRdb to the early 2020s). The library was prepared using 5' RACE. Sequencing instrument: NextSeq 500. Through fastp at Q25 and MiXCR, TCRdb rebuilt clones from the public reads, retaining in-frame beta chains. All rows with the same CDR3 protein become a single entry with the most common DNA and genes. The sample has 80,000 to 95,000 distinct CDR3 sequences on record, about 12% of them singletons. About 6.5% of the sample belongs to the ten largest clones. Sample: whole blood. These receptors all come from an adult who was a healthcare worker with PCR-confirmed SARS-CoV-2 infection or an uninfected control (not recorded which).

The CDR3 DNA reads TGCGCCAGCAGCCTGGAGCCGGACTACTACGAGCAGTACTTC. Translation gives CASSLEPDYYEQYF. V gene TRBV5-1 combines with J gene TRBJ2-7; D perhaps matches TRBD2 (6 bases). The CDR3 consists of 14 residues. Trimming removed 4 bases from V and 3 bases from J, with 14 bases in between. CDR1 SGHRS and CDR2 YFSETQ come from the germline V gene.

This clonotype has at least ten counts. The CDR3 DNA reads TGTGCCAGCAGCTCGGGGACTAGCAATGAGCAGTTCTTC. Amino acids: CASSSGTSNEQFF. This chain links TRBV7-2 with TRBJ2-1; 8 bases fit TRBD2. V lost 4 bases, J lost 6 bases, and 2 bases stayed unmatched. The CDR3 has 13 amino acids. Germline assignment: CDR1 SGHTA and CDR2 FQGNSA.

The rearrangement joins TRBV12-3 or TRBV12-4 to TRBJ2-4; D is uncertain. This CDR3 comprises 16 residues. The V end was cut by 2 bases, the J end by 9 bases, with 20 bases between. CDR3 sequence: CASSLSASLGSGIQYF. CDR3 DNA: TGTGCCAGCAGTTTATCGGCTAGTTTAGGGTCCGGCATTCAGTACTTC.

The CDR3 DNA follows: TGTGCCAGCAGTAACCTCGGGACAAGGATCGGTGAAGCTTTCTTT. Encoded protein: CASSNLGTRIGEAFF. The genes are TRBV6-2 or TRBV6-3 and TRBJ1-1, with D tentatively TRBD1 (6 bases). Germline CDR1 and CDR2: MNHEY and SVGEGT. This CDR3 contains 15 residues. Trimming took off 5 bases at V and 7 bases at J, with 20 bases between the two ends.

This CDR3 reads CSSTGVRVTDTQYF. The CDR3 nucleotides read TGCAGCTCAACGGGCGTAAGGGTCACAGATACGCAGTATTTT. V and J are TRBV20-1 and TRBJ2-3; D gene unclear. The length of the CDR3 is 14 residues. Germline V gene data show CDR1 as DFQATT and CDR2 as SNEGSKA (reference sequence).

This clonotype came up a few times. This rearrangement joins TRBV20-1 to TRBJ2-5; D remains ambiguous. Germline values: CDR1 DFQATT, CDR2 SNEGSKA (reference sequence). The CDR3 length is 11 residues. CDR3 DNA sequence: TGCACTTTACAGATCCAAGAGACCCAGTACTTC. As protein: CTLQIQETQYF.

This clonotype was seen at least ten times. The chain uses TRBV20-1 and TRBJ2-2; 8 bases match TRBD2. Germline lookup yields CDR1 DFQATT and CDR2 SNEGSKA (reference sequence). V lost 6 bases and J lost 5; bases outside the gene matches: 11. The CDR3 extends over 15 amino acids. CDR3 residues: CSADPGTRWTGELFF. Here the CDR3 DNA reads TGCAGTGCCGACCCCGGGACTAGATGGACCGGGGAGCTGTTTTTT.

The sample holds many counts of this clonotype. The V and J genes are TRBV12-3 or TRBV12-4 and TRBJ1-5; no definite D call. V was pared by 3 bases and J by 7 bases, with 10 bases between. The CDR3 is 13 amino acids. CDR3 DNA sequence: TGTGCCAGCAGTTTTTCGGGTTTACAGCCCCAGCATTTT. This codes for CASSFSGLQPQHF.

This clonotype was observed a handful of times. The chain links TRBV5-1 to TRBJ1-2, with a possible D match to TRBD1 (6 bases). The V end lost 0 bases, the J end lost 4 bases, and 10 bases lay between the germline ends. The germline CDR1 and CDR2 sequences are SGHRS and YFSETQ. The CDR3 spans 14 residues. CDR3 nucleotide sequence: TGCGCCAGCAGCTTGGACAGGGCCGCCTATGGCTACACCTTC. Translated, it gives CASSLDRAAYGYTF.

This chain uses TRBV6-5 with TRBJ1-2; a possible D gene is TRBD1 (6 bases). Trimming took 0 bases from V and 4 from J, leaving 15 bases between them. Germline V gene data show CDR1 as MNHEY and CDR2 as SVGAGI. The CDR3 spans 16 residues. The DNA for the CDR3 is TGTGCCAGCAGTTACTCTGCGCCCGGACAGATCTATGGCTACACCTTC. Encoded protein: CASSYSAPGQIYGYTF.

This clonotype was counted a few times. CDR3 bases: TGTGCCAGCAGCCCTGAGGACCCCCCAGATACGCAGTATTTT. It is translated as CASSPEDPPDTQYF. V usage is TRBV13 and J usage is TRBJ2-3; unclear D gene. The germline gives CDR1 PRHDT, CDR2 FYEKMQ (reference sequence). The CDR3 loop spans 14 amino acids. V was cut by 5 bases and J by 4 bases, with 13 bases left in between.

This clonotype was detected a few times. The CDR3 loop reads CAWSVDGANTGELFF. In nucleotides, the CDR3 is TGTGCCTGGAGTGTAGACGGGGCGAACACCGGGGAGCTGTTTTTT. The genes are TRBV30 and TRBJ2-2; TRBD2 is a possible D gene (5 bases). V dropped 0 bases and J dropped 0 bases, with 8 bases sitting between them. Germline CDR1 and CDR2: GTSNPN and SVGIG (reference sequence). CDR3 length: 15 amino acids.

This clonotype was seen at least ten times. The V gene is TRBV5-1, the J gene TRBJ2-5, with D perhaps matching TRBD1 (6 bases). CDR3 length: 16 amino acids. Trimming stripped 3 bases from V and 5 bases from J, with 20 bases between. Germline V gene sequence: CDR1 SGHRS, CDR2 YFSETQ. CDR3 in amino acids: CASSSSGTRVRETQYF. The CDR3 DNA reads as TGCGCCAGCAGCTCCTCCGGGACAAGAGTAAGGGAGACCCAGTACTTC.

This clonotype was detected a few times. The V and J genes are TRBV30 and TRBJ1-4; tentative D call: TRBD1 (6 bases). The CDR3 spans 13 residues. V lost 8 bases to trimming and J lost 14 bases, with 24 bases between them. Germline CDR1 and CDR2: GTSNPN and SVGIG (reference sequence). As DNA, the CDR3 is TGTGCCCGCCAGCACGGGGGACACAATAAGCTGTTTTTT. Encoded protein: CARQHGGHNKLFF.

This clonotype has just a few counts. The V call is TRBV11-2, the J call TRBJ2-3; D gene uncertain. CDR3 size: 15 residues. V gave up 0 bases and J gave up 2 bases, with 9 bases separating them. The germline V gene has CDR1 SGHAT and CDR2 FQNNGV. The CDR3 sequence: CASSLDRADTDTQYF. The DNA of the CDR3 is TGTGCCAGCAGCTTAGATCGAGCCGACACAGATACGCAGTATTTT.

This clonotype was picked up many times. J is TRBJ2-1 and V is TRBV2; D unclear. Germline V lookup: CDR1 SNHLY, CDR2 FYNNEI. V shed 4 bases and J shed 8 bases, with 27 bases lying between them. The CDR3 is made up of 18 amino acids. CDR3 residues: CASSADPFFYPRHYEQFF. For the CDR3, the DNA is TGTGCCAGCAGTGCCGACCCCTTCTTTTACCCCCGACACTATGAGCAGTTCTTC.

The CDR3 DNA is TGTGCCAGCAGAACAGGGGGCTTGAACACCGGGGAGCTGTTTTTT. The encoded protein is CASRTGGLNTGELFF. This rearrangement joins TRBV6-2 or TRBV6-3 to TRBJ2-2; 9 bases fit TRBD1. This CDR3 region has 15 residues. In germline, CDR1 is MNHEY, CDR2 SVGEGT. The J segment lost 1 base and the V segment lost 6 bases, leaving 3 bases of the junction unmatched.

This clonotype came up a few times. This chain links TRBV4-2 with TRBJ2-7; 7 positions match TRBD2. V was clipped by 4 bases and J by 6 bases; unmatched bases: 12. The CDR3 length is 15 residues. Germline V gene data show CDR1 as LGHNA and CDR2 as YNFKEQ. CDR3 sequence (DNA): TGTGCCAGCAGCCCGCCCCGCGGGAGTGCCAGCGAGCAGTACTTC. This sequence encodes CASSPPRGSASEQYF.

The chain joins TRBV20-1 to TRBJ1-2; 9 positions agree with TRBD1. Germline V gives CDR1 DFQATT, CDR2 SNEGSKA (reference sequence). V shed 2 bases and J 6 bases; nucleotides not matched to a gene: 4. The CDR3 extends over 13 amino acids. CDR3 residues: CSARTGGSDGYTF. The DNA for the CDR3 is TGCAGTGCTAGAACAGGGGGCTCAGATGGCTACACCTTC.

This clonotype occurred a few times. The rearrangement uses TRBV18 and TRBJ2-1; maybe TRBD2 (6 bases). The germline gives CDR1 KGHSH, CDR2 LQKENI. Trimming left V 2 bases short and J 7 bases short, with 12 bases between. This CDR3 is 14 amino acids long. The CDR3 DNA reads as TGTGCCAGCTCACCAGCGGGGCCGGGGAATGAGCAGTTCTTC. It encodes CASSPAGPGNEQFF.

DNA for the CDR3: TGTGCCAGCAGTTACTCGAGTCCCTCTGGGGCCAACGTCCTGACTTTC. Its protein is CASSYSSPSGANVLTF. The J gene is TRBJ2-6, the V gene TRBV6-2 or TRBV6-3; no clear D. Germline CDR1 and CDR2: MNHEY and SVGEGT. Trimming pared 0 bases from V and 0 bases from J, leaving 6 bases between. This CDR3 is built from 16 residues.